The entry that follows covers one T cell receptor (beta chain) sequence. This specimen belongs to a study of blood T cell repertoires in COVID-19. About the research overall: In each case, the material was cDNA or gDNA derived from T cells, B-cell-depleted T cells, or PBMCs.

The CDR3 runs to 15 residues. Per germline, CDR1 SGHRS and CDR2 YFSETQ. Trimming took 4 bases from V and 0 from J; bases not matched to a gene: 5. Profiled with immunoSEQ multiplex PCR; TCRdb holds only in-frame clones, not every one. The data show a few hundred thousand clones, with roughly 75% seen just once and approximately 6.6% held by the top ten. V is TRBV5-1 and J is TRBJ2-7; 9 positions match TRBD1. The receptor's source is a woman in her seventies with acute or convalescent COVID-19. The sample consisted of peripheral blood. CDR3 in amino acids: CASSTGTGFSYEQYF. In DNA form, the CDR3 reads TGCGCCAGCAGCACTGGGACAGGGTTCTCCTACGAGCAGTACTTC.